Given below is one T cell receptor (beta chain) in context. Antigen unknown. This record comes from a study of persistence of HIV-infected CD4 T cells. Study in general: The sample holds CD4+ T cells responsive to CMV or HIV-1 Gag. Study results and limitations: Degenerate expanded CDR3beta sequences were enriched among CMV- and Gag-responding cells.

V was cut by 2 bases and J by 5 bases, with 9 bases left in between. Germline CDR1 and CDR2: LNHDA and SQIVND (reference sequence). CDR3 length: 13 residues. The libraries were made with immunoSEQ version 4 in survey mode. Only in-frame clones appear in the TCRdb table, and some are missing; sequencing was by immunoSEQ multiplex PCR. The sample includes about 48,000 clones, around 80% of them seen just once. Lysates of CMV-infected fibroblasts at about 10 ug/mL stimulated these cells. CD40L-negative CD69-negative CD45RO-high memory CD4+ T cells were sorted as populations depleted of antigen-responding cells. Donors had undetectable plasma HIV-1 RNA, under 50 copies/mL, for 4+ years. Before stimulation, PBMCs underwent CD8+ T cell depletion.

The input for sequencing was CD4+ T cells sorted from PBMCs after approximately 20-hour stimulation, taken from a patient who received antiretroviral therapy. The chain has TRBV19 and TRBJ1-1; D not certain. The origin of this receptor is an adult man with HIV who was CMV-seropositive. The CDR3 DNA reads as TGTGCCAGTAGTATATGGGAACGGACTGAAGCTTTCTTT. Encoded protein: CASSIWERTEAFF.